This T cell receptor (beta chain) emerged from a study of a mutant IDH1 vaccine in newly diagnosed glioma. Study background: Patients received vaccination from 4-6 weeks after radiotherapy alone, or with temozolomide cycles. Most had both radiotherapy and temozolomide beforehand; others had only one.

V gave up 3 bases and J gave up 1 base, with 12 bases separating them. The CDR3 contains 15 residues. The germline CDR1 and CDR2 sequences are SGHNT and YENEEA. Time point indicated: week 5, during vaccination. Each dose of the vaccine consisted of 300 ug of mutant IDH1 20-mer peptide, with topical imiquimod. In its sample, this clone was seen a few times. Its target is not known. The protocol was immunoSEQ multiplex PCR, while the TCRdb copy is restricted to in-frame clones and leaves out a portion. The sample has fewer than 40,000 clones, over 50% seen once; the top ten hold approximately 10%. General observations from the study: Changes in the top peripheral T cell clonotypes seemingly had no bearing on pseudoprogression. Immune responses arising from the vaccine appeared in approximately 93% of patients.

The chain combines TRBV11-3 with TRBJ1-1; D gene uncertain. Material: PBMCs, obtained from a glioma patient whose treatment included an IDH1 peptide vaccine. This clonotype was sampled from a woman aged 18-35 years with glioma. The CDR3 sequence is CASSLGRSSNTEAFF. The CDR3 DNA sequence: TGTGCCAGCAGCTTGGGTCGGAGCTCGAACACTGAAGCTTTCTTT.